Sequencing of this TCR beta chain was carried out in a study of cytomegalovirus exposure and HLA in healthy donors. Concerning this clone: Its antigen is still unknown.

The study, taken as a whole, reports: Cytomegalovirus-associated status was assigned to roughly 160 TCR beta chains.

PCR was performed using 60 Vbeta and 13 Jbeta primers. In the original analysis: An analysis performed later counted 70 million to 90 million unique TCR beta chains (approximately 10 million of them shared). Only in-frame clones appear in the TCRdb table, and some are missing; sequencing was by immunoSEQ multiplex PCR. The V and J calls and clone size are taken from that table; D and trimming were inferred from the DNA. The table lists roughly 100,000 clones, around four fifths of them singletons. The sequence came from a man aged 45-60 years in good health and CMV-seronegative. Sequences were obtained from PBMCs.

The CDR3 here is CAISESARSNTGELFF. CDR3 DNA: TGTGCCATCAGTGAGTCCGCCAGATCGAACACCGGGGAGCTGTTTTTT. The chain joins TRBV10-3 to TRBJ2-2; D is unresolved. V was cut by 0 bases and J by 0 bases, with 8 bases left in between. The CDR3 is 16 amino acids. The germline V gene encodes CDR1 ENHRY and CDR2 SYGVKD.